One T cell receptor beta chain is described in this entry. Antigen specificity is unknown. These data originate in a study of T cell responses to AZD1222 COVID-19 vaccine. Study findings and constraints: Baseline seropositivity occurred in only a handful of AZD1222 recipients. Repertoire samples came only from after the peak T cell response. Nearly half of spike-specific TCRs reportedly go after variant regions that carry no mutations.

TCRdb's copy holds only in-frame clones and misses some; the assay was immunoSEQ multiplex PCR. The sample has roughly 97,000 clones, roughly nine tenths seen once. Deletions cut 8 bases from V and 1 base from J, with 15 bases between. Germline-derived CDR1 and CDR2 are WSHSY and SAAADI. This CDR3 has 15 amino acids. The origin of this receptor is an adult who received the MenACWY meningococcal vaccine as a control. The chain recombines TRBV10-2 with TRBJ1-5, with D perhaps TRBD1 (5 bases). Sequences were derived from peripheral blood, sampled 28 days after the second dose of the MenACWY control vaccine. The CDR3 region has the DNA TGCGCCAGCCGTATCGGGGGGACGAGCAATCAGCCCCAGCATTTT. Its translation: CASRIGGTSNQPQHF.